This T cell receptor beta chain originates from a study of early T cells in non-severe SARS-CoV-2 infection. On the study more broadly: Sequenced bulk RNA came from whole blood that was unsorted, and chains were unpaired.

V lost 2 bases and J lost 1, with 10 bases in between. This CDR3 contains 15 residues. CDR1 MNHEY and CDR2 SMNVEV come from the germline V gene (reference sequence). General study findings and limits: Matches to VDJdb favored anti-spike CD8 responses and missed private and CD4 specificities.

Attachment of unique molecular identifiers was made to individual cDNA molecules. A single record per CDR3 protein comes from TCRdb applying MiXCR to the 5' RACE reads. The sample consists of 100,000 to 150,000 distinct CDR3 sequences, about 15% of them appearing once. On this clonotype: Its antigen is currently unknown.

V is TRBV27 and J is TRBJ2-3, with D maybe TRBD2 (6 bases). The TCR was taken from an adult who was a healthcare worker with PCR-confirmed SARS-CoV-2 infection or an uninfected control (not recorded which). Sequenced input: whole blood. This chain's CDR3 is CASSLQAGRTDTQYF. DNA for the CDR3: TGTGCCAGCAGTTTACAAGCGGGTCGCACAGATACGCAGTATTTT.